This TCR beta chain was sequenced during a study of tumor and adjacent non-tumor tissue in lung cancer. Study in general: There were roughly 11 adenocarcinoma, a couple of squamous cell carcinoma and 1 small cell lung cancer cases.

Study results and limitations: Significantly higher TCR diversity was found in tumor than normal lung.

Concerning this clonotype: Its cognate antigen is unknown. A read error may produce the germline difference seen at one junction end.

This sample's RNA came from whole unsorted tissue. The normal lung tissue was taken more than 3 cm from the tumor edge. Newly diagnosed lung cancer patients had thoracic surgery in China, August–late 2014, without prior chemotherapy. Three rounds of nested PCR, following a modified ARM-PCR protocol, produced the TCRbeta library. TCRdb called the multiplex PCR reads again in MiXCR, with one record for every CDR3 protein. The repertoire holds about 100,000 distinct CDR3 sequences, approximately 60% seen once, with roughly 20% in the top ten. The CDR3 contains 13 residues. Germline CDR1 reads SGHNT; CDR2 reads YENEEA.

Sequencing was done on a sample of distant non-tumor lung tissue. The rearrangement uses TRBV11-3 and TRBJ2-1, with no clear D. The TCR was taken from a man aged 25 to 40 with non-small cell lung cancer. The CDR3, as DNA: TGTGCCAGCAGCTTAGGAATGGCCAATGAGAAGTTCTTC. This sequence encodes CASSLGMANEKFF.